This T cell receptor (beta chain) was sequenced in a study of cytomegalovirus exposure and HLA in healthy donors. Background on the study: Clustering assigned approximately 79% of the approximately 370 genotyped donors to the Caucasian-associated ancestry cluster.

Study-level points and caveats: Later analysis demonstrated an association between a missense DCLRE1C variant and TCR beta V- and J-gene trimming. Productive rates of about 87% or about 30% were seen for most TCR beta V segments in an earlier analysis.

Healthy bone marrow donors formed the donor group. PCR employed 60 Vbeta and 13 Jbeta primers. Assay: immunoSEQ multiplex PCR; the TCRdb copy retains only in-frame clones and omits some. This sample has about 140,000 clones, with roughly 10% found just once. The sample holds a few counts of this clone. Antigen unknown. The CDR3 is made up of 13 amino acids. CDR1 is SGHRS, CDR2 YFSETQ, per germline. The V segment lost 3 bases and the J segment 8 bases; nucleotides outside the gene matches: 7. The genes are TRBV5-1 and TRBJ1-2; 7 bases align to TRBD1. Source material: PBMCs. The TCR sequence derives from a man over 45 in good health and CMV-seronegative. This chain's CDR3 is CASSSGGRVGYTF. In nucleotides, the CDR3 is TGCGCCAGCAGCTCAGGGGGGCGAGTCGGCTACACCTTC.